The table lists the clone carrying this T cell receptor beta chain with a count of one. Its antigen is currently unknown. Germline CDR1 reads MNHEY; CDR2 reads SMNVEV (reference sequence). The CDR3 runs to 14 residues. Trimming left V 6 bases short and J 2 bases short, with 11 bases between. This sample is drawn from a study of OX40 agonist ivuxolimab in advanced cancers. Overall study: Partial responses were achieved by three patients, one with hepatocellular carcinoma and two with cutaneous melanoma. Study-wide findings and caveats: Nonresponders, in some cases, also had low normalized T-cell clonal expansion. Expanded clones were, on average, more numerous in CD8+ T cells than in CD4+.

Sequencing used immunoSEQ multiplex PCR; TCRdb keeps in-frame clones, though not all of them. The repertoire includes over 40,000 clones, approximately 86% of them detected once, and 0.38% sits in the top ten. The source material was CD4+ or CD8+ T cells sorted from blood, sampled in a trial of the OX40 agonist ivuxolimab. The V and J genes are TRBV27 and TRBJ1-5; D call uncertain. The sequence derives from an adult with an advanced solid tumor such as melanoma, head and neck, liver or kidney cancer. The CDR3 sequence is CASRQQSGNQPQHF. The CDR3 nucleotides are TGTGCCAGCAGACAACAATCGGGCAATCAGCCCCAGCATTTT.